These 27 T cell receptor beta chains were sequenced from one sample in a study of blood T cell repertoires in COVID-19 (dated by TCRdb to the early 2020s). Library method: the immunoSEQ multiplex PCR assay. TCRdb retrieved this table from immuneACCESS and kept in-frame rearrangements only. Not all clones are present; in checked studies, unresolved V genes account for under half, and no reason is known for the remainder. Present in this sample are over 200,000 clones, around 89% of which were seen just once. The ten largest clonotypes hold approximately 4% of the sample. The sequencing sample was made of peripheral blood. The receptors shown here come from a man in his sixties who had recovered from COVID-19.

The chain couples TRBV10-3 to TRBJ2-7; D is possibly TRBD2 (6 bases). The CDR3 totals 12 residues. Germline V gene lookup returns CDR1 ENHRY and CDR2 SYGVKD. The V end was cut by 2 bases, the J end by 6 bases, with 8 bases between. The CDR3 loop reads CAISEPGLEQYF. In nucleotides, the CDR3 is TGTGCCATCAGTGAGCCGGGACTCGAGCAGTACTTC.

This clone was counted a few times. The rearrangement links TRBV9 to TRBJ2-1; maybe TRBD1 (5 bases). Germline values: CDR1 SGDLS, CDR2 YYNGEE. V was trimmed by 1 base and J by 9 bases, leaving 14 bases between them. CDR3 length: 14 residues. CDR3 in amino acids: CASSVSKGASEQFF. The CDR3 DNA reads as TGTGCCAGCAGCGTATCGAAAGGGGCGAGTGAGCAGTTCTTC.

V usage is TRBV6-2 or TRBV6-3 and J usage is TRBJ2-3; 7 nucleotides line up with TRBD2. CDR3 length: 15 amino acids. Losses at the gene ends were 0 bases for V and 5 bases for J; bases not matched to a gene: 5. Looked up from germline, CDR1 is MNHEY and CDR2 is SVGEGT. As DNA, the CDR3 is TGTGCCAGCAGTTACTCCCGACTAGCTATAGATACGCAGTATTTT. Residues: CASSYSRLAIDTQYF.

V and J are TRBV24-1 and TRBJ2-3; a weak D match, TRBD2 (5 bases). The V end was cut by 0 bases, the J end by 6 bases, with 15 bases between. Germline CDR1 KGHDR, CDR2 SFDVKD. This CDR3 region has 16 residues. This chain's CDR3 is CATSDLGLARRDTQYF. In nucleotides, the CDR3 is TGTGCCACCAGTGATTTGGGGCTAGCTCGTCGGGATACGCAGTATTTT.

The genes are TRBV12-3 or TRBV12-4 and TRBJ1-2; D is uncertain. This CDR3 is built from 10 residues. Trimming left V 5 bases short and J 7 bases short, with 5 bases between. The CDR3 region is CASSASGYTF. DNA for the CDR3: TGTGCCAGCAGTGCTAGTGGCTACACCTTC.

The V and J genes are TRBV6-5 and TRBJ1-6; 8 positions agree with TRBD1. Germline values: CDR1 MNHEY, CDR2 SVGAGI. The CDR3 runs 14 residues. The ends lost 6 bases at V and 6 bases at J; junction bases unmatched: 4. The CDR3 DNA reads TGTGCCAGCAGCATGGACAGGGCTAATTCACCCCTCCACTTT. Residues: CASSMDRANSPLHF.

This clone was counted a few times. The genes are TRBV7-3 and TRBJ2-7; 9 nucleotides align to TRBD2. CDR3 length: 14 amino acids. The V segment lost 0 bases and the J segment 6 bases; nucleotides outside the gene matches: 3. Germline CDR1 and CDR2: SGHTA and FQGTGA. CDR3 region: CASSLTSTSGEQYF. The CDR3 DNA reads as TGTGCCAGCAGCTTAACATCGACTAGCGGCGAGCAGTACTTC.

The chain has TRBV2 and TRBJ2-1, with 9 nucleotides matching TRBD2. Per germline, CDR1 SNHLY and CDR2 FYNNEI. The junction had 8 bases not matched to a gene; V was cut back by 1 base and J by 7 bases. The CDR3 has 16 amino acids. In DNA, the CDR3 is TGTGCCAGCAGTGAAGTGGGCGGGGGGGCCGTTAATGAGCAGTTCTTC. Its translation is CASSEVGGGAVNEQFF.

CDR3 loop: CATSRWGGTEAFF. The DNA for the CDR3 is TGTGCCACCAGCAGGTGGGGAGGGACTGAAGCTTTCTTT. The chain has TRBV15 and TRBJ1-1; no clear D gene. V was pared by 3 bases and J by 5 bases, with 10 bases between. The CDR3 is 13 amino acids. Germline CDR1 and CDR2: LNHNV and YYDKDF (reference sequence).

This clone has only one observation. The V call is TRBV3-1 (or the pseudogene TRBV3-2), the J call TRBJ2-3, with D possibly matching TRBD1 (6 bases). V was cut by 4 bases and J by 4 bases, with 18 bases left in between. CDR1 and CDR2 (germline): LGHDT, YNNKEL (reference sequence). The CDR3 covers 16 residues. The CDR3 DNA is TGTGCCAGCAGCCCGCAGGGGTTGCCCCGGTCAGATACGCAGTATTTT. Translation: CASSPQGLPRSDTQYF.

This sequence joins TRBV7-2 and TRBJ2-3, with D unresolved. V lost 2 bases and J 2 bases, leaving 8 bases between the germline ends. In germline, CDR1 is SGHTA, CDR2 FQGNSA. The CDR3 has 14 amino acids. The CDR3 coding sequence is TGTGCCAGCAGCTTACGTATAGACACAGATACGCAGTATTTT. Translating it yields CASSLRIDTDTQYF.

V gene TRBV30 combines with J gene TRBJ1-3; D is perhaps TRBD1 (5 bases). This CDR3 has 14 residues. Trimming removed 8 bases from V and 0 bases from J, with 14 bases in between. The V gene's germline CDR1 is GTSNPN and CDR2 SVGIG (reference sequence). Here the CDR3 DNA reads TGTGCCGAACAGGACGGGTACTCTGGAAACACCATATATTTT. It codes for CAEQDGYSGNTIYF.

DNA for the CDR3: TGTGCCAGTAGTATCGGGACAGGGAGCTCCTATAATTCACCCCTCCACTTT. Its translation is CASSIGTGSSYNSPLHF. This rearrangement joins TRBV19 to TRBJ1-6, with 9 bases matching TRBD1. Germline-derived CDR1 and CDR2 are LNHDA and SQIVND (reference sequence). The CDR3 has 17 amino acids. J was trimmed by 0 bases and V by 3 bases; bases with no gene match: 3.

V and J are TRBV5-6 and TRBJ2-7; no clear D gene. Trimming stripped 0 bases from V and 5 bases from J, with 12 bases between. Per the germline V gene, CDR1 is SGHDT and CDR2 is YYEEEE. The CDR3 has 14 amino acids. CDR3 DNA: TGTGCCAGCAGCTTGGTCCAAGCTCTTAACGAGCAGTACTTC. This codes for CASSLVQALNEQYF.

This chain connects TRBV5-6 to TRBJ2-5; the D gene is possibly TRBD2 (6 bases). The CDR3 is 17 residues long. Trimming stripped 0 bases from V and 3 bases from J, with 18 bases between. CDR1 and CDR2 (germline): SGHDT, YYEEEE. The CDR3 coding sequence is TGTGCCAGCAGCTTGGCCGGAGGCCGGAGGGGAAAAGAGACCCAGTACTTC. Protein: CASSLAGGRRGKETQYF. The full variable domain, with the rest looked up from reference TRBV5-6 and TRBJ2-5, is DAGVTQSPTHLIKTRGQQVTLRCSPKSGHDTVSWYQQALGQGPQFIFQYYEEEERQRGNFPDRFSGHQFPNYSSELNVNALLLGDSALYLCASSLAGGRRGKETQYFGPGTRLLVL.

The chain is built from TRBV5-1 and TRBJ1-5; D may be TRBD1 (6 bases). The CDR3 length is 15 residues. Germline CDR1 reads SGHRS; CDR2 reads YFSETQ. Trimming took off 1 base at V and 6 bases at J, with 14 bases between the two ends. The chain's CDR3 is CASSLWGGRTQPQHF. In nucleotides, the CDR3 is TGCGCCAGCAGCTTGTGGGGGGGGCGCACTCAGCCCCAGCATTTT.

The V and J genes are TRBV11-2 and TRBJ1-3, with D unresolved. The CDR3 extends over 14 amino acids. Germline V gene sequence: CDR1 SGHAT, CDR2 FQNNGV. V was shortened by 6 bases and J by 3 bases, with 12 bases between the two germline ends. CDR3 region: CASSFPGNGNTIYF. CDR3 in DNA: TGTGCCAGCAGTTTCCCGGGGAATGGAAACACCATATATTTT.

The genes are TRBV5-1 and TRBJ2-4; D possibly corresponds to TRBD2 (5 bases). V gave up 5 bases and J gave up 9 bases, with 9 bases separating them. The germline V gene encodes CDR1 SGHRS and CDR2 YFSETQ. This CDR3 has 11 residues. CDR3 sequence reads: CASRLEGIQYF. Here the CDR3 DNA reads TGCGCCAGCAGGCTCGAGGGCATTCAGTACTTC.

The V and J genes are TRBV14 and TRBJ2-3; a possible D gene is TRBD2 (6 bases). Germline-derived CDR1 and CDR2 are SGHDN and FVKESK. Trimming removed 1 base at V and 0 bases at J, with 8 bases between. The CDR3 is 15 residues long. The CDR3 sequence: CASSQAAGSTDTQYF. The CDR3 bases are TGTGCCAGCAGCCAAGCGGCGGGGAGCACAGATACGCAGTATTTT. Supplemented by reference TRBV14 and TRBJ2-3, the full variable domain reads EAGVTQFPSHSVIEKGQTVTLRCDPISGHDNLYWYRRVMGKEIKFLLHFVKESKQDESGMPNNRFLAERTGGTYSTLKVQPAELEDSGVYFCASSQAAGSTDTQYFGPGTRLTVL.

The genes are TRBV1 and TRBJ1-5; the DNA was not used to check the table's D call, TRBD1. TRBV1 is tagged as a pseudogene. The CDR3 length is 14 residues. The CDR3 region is CTSSHQGARCPQHF. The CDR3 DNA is TGCACCAGCAGCCACCAGGGGGCCCGGTGCCCCCAGCATTTT.

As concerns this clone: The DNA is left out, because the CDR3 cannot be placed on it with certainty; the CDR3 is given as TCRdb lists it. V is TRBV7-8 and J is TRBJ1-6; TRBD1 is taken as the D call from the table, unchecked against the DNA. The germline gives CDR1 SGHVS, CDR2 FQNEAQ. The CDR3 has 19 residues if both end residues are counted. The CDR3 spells CASSFLWTSGTVDNSPLHF.

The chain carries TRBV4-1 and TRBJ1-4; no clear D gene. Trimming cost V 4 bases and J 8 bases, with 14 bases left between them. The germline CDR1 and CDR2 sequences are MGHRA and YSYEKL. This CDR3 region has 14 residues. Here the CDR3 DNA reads TGCGCCAGCAGCCTCGGACTCCCCCGAGAAAAACTGTTTTTT. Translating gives CASSLGLPREKLFF.

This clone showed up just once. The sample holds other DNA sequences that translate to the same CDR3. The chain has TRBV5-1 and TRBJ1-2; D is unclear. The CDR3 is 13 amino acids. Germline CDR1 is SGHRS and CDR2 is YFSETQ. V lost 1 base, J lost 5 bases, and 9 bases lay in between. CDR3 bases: TGCGCCAGCAGCTTGTTAAGAGGGTATGGCTACACCTTC. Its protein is CASSLLRGYGYTF.

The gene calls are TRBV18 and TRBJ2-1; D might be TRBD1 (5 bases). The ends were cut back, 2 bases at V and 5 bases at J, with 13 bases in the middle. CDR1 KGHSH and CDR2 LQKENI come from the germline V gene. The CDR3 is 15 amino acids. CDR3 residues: CASSPDRPFNNEQFF. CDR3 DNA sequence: TGTGCCAGCTCACCAGACAGACCCTTCAACAATGAGCAGTTCTTC.

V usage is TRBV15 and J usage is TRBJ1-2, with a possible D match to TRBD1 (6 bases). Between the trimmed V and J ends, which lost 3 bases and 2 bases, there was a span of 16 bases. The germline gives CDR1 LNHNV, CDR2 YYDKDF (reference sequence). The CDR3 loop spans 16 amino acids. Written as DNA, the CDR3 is TGTGCCACCAGCAGCCGGACAGACAATTTAAACTATGGCTACACCTTC. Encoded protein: CATSSRTDNLNYGYTF.

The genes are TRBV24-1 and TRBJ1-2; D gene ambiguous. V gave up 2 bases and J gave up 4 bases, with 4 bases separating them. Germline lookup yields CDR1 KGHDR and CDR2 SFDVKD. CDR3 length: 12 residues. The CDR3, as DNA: TGTGCCACCAGTGATTCCTTCTATGGCTACACCTTC. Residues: CATSDSFYGYTF.

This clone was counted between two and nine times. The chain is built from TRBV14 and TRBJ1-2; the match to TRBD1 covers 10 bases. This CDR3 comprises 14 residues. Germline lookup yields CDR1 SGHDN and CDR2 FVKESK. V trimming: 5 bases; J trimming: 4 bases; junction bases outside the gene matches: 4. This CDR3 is CASSWDRGGYGYTF. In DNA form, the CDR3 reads TGTGCCAGCAGCTGGGACAGGGGAGGCTATGGCTACACCTTC.